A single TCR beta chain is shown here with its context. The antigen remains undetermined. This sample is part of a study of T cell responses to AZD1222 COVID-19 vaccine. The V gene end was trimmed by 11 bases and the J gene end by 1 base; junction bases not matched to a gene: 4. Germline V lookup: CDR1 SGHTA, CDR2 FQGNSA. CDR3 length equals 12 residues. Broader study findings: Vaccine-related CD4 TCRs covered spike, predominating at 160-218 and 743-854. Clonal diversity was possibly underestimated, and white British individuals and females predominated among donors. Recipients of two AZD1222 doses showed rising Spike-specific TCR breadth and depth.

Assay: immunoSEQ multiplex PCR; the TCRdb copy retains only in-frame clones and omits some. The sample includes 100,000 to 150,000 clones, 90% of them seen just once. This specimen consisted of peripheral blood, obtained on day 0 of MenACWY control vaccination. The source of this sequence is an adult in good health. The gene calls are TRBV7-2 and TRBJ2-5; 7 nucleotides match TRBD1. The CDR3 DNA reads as TGTGCCGGCTCAGGGGGCCAAGAGACCCAGTACTTC. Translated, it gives CAGSGGQETQYF.